Listed below are T cell receptor beta chains from one sample, sequenced in a study of early T cells in non-severe SARS-CoV-2 infection. Each CDR3 protein gets one entry after TCRdb re-called the 5' RACE reads with MiXCR. The sample contains 55,000 to 70,000 distinct CDR3 sequences, over 3.5% of which appear only once. Sequencing was performed on whole blood, taken at baseline. The receptors here all came from an adult who was a healthcare worker with PCR-confirmed SARS-CoV-2 infection or an uninfected control (not recorded which). The donor label of this sample is uncertain. Both conserved end residues are part of each CDR3. A D gene is named only where the DNA matches it firmly. A row's size may be missing; if present it is once, few, many or a size class.

size: many
J: TRBJ2-1
D: -
V: TRBV7-3
CDR3: CASSFSDGYNEQFF
DNA: TGTGCCAGCAGCTTTTCGGACGGGTACAATGAGCAGTTCTTC

size: few
J: TRBJ1-4
D: -
V: TRBV6-5
CDR3: CASSYSWEIQGGGEKLFF
DNA: TGTGCCAGCAGTTACTCGTGGGAAATACAGGGAGGGGGAGAAAAACTGTTTTTT

size: few
J: TRBJ2-7
D: -
V: TRBV9
CDR3: CASSVGGVGGYEQYF
DNA: TGTGCCAGCAGCGTAGGCGGAGTAGGGGGTTACGAGCAGTACTTC

size: -
J: TRBJ1-5
D: TRBD1
V: TRBV6-6
CDR3: CATQGGTGGGVGNQPQHF
DNA: TGTGCCACCCAGGGGGGGACAGGGGGCGGCGTTGGCAATCAGCCCCAGCATTTT

size: -
J: TRBJ2-1
D: -
V: TRBV3-1
CDR3: CASASYGENNEQFF
DNA: TGTGCCAGTGCTAGCTACGGTGAGAACAATGAGCAGTTCTTC

size: -
J: TRBJ2-4
D: -
V: TRBV6-2/TRBV6-3
CDR3: CASSYSLHIQYF
DNA: TGTGCCAGCAGTTACAGTTTGCACATTCAGTACTTC

size: few
J: TRBJ2-5
D: TRBD2
V: TRBV7-6
CDR3: CASSLARASGGLETQYF
DNA: TGTGCCAGCAGCTTAGCGCGAGCTAGCGGAGGACTAGAGACCCAGTACTTC

size: -
J: TRBJ2-7
D: TRBD1
V: TRBV27
CDR3: CASSLGVDRVGEQYF
DNA: TGTGCCAGCAGTTTAGGGGTCGACAGGGTAGGCGAGCAGTACTTC

size: few
J: TRBJ1-2
D: -
V: TRBV4-3
CDR3: CASSQWAPGRGYTF
DNA: TGCGCCAGCAGCCAATGGGCTCCAGGAAGGGGCTACACCTTC

size: few
J: TRBJ2-3
D: -
V: TRBV11-2
CDR3: CASSLRGWPDTQYF
DNA: TGTGCCAGCAGCTTAAGAGGTTGGCCAGATACGCAGTATTTT

size: many
J: TRBJ1-1
D: -
V: TRBV20-1
CDR3: CSASNRNTEAFF
DNA: TGCAGTGCTAGTAACAGAAACACTGAAGCTTTCTTT

size: few
J: TRBJ1-3
D: -
V: TRBV28
CDR3: CASSLSRSGNTIYF
DNA: TGTGCCAGCAGTTTAAGTCGCTCTGGAAACACCATATATTTT

size: many
J: TRBJ2-7
D: -
V: TRBV15
CDR3: CATSGGWGAYEQYF
DNA: TGTGCCACCAGCGGAGGATGGGGCGCCTACGAGCAGTACTTC

size: many
J: TRBJ2-2
D: -
V: TRBV24-1
CDR3: CATLGFTGELFF
DNA: TGTGCCACCCTAGGGTTCACCGGGGAGCTGTTTTTT